Following are 12 T cell receptor beta chains from one sample sequenced in a study of T cell responses to AZD1222 COVID-19 vaccine. Sequenced by immunoSEQ multiplex PCR; TCRdb stores in-frame clones only, minus some. The sample holds 150,000 to 190,000 clones; over 70% are singletons and the top ten take roughly a tenth. This sample comprised peripheral blood, obtained 28 days after the second AZD1222 dose. These TCRs come from an adult who received the AZD1222 COVID-19 vaccine.

V is TRBV27 and J is TRBJ2-3, with 14 bases matching TRBD2. The trim removed 6 bases at V and 1 base at J, leaving 9 bases unmatched. Germline V CDR1 and CDR2: MNHEY, SMNVEV (reference sequence). This CDR3 region has 18 residues. This CDR3 reads CASSLGLAGDRGTDTQYF. As DNA, the CDR3 is TGTGCCAGCAGCTTGGGACTAGCGGGAGATCGAGGCACAGATACGCAGTATTTT.

The genes are TRBV5-4 and TRBJ1-6; D is ambiguous. The V gene lost 0 bases and the J gene lost 3 bases, with 10 bases spanning the gap. CDR3 length equals 16 residues. CDR1 is SGHNT and CDR2 is YYREEE in the germline V gene (reference sequence). In nucleotides, the CDR3 is TGTGCCAGCAGCTTGGAGATGGGGAGCTATAATTCACCCCTCCACTTT. This encodes CASSLEMGSYNSPLHF. Complete variable domain (other parts from reference TRBV5-4 and TRBJ1-6): ETGVTQSPTHLIKTRGQQVTLRCSSQSGHNTVSWYQQALGQGPQFIFQYYREEENGRGNFPPRFSGLQFPNYSSELNVNALELDDSALYLCASSLEMGSYNSPLHFGNGTRLTVT.

This chain uses TRBV5-1 with TRBJ2-1; TRBD2 matches 10 bases. J gave up 8 bases and V 3 bases, and 5 bases lay outside the gene matches. CDR3 length: 14 amino acids. CDR1 is SGHRS, CDR2 YFSETQ, per germline. The CDR3 DNA follows: TGCGCCAGCAGCTCCCTAGCGGGAGCGCATGAGCAGTTCTTC. Its translation: CASSSLAGAHEQFF.

The rearrangement uses TRBV24-1 and TRBJ1-5; 8 bases agree with TRBD1. Unmatched junction bases numbered 4, after V lost 3 bases and J lost 4 bases. The CDR3 contains 15 residues. Germline CDR1 KGHDR, CDR2 SFDVKD. This chain's CDR3 is CATSDDRGGNQPQHF. CDR3 sequence (DNA): TGTGCCACCAGTGATGACAGGGGTGGGAATCAGCCCCAGCATTTT.

The chain uses TRBV2 and TRBJ1-5; D is ambiguous. CDR1 and CDR2 (germline): SNHLY, FYNNEI. The CDR3 runs 14 residues. The V end lost 9 bases, the J end lost 0 bases, and 12 bases lay between the germline ends. CDR3 DNA sequence: TGTGCCAGTATAGGGTCAAATAGCAATCAGCCCCAGCATTTT. This encodes CASIGSNSNQPQHF.

In this sample, this clone turned up a few times. The chain uses TRBV3-1 (or the pseudogene TRBV3-2) and TRBJ1-3; 8 bases line up with TRBD1. The CDR3 length is 16 residues. Germline CDR1 LGHDT, CDR2 YNNKEL (reference sequence). After removal of 4 bases from V and 4 bases from J, the junction contained 9 bases not matched to a gene. The CDR3 nucleotides are TGTGCCAGCAGCCCGCGACAGGGGATTGCGGGAAACACCATATATTTT. Amino acids: CASSPRQGIAGNTIYF.

This sequence joins TRBV29-1 and TRBJ1-5; 8 nucleotides agree with TRBD1. Germline V lookup: CDR1 SQVTM, CDR2 ANQGSEA. V was pared by 7 bases and J by 11 bases, with 13 bases of the junction left unmatched. The CDR3 length is 13 residues. The CDR3 loop reads CSAVQGARGSQHF. In nucleotides, the CDR3 is TGCAGCGCCGTCCAGGGGGCGCGGGGTTCCCAGCATTTT. Filled out from reference TRBV29-1 and TRBJ1-5, the complete variable domain reads SAVISQKPSRDICQRGTSLTIQCQVDSQVTMMFWYRQQPGQSLTLIATANQGSEATYESGFVIDKFPISRPNLTFSTLTVSNMSPEDSSIYLCSAVQGARGSQHFGDGTRLSIL.

This clone was recorded only once. The rearrangement links TRBV10-1 to TRBJ2-3; D gene unclear. V shed 8 bases and J shed 0 bases, with 15 bases lying between them. The CDR3 sequence is 15 residues long. Per germline, CDR1 WNHNN and CDR2 SYGVQD (reference sequence). For the CDR3, the DNA is TGCGCCAGCCGACCTCTTGATCCTAGCACAGATACGCAGTATTTT. Translation: CASRPLDPSTDTQYF.

The J gene is TRBJ1-1, the V gene TRBV28; D perhaps matches TRBD1 (5 bases). The CDR3 runs 12 residues. CDR1 and CDR2 from the germline V gene are MDHEN and SYDVKM. The V and J ends lost 3 bases and 6 bases respectively, with 8 bases between them. As DNA, the CDR3 is TGTGCCAGCAGTTTTAGGGGCGCTGAAGCTTTCTTT. It is translated as CASSFRGAEAFF.

The chain is built from TRBV6-2 or TRBV6-3 and TRBJ2-5, with 10 bases identical to TRBD1. The CDR3 covers 14 residues. Germline CDR1 and CDR2: MNHEY and SVGEGT. V dropped 5 bases and J dropped 4; count of bases not matched to a gene: 4. CDR3 nucleotide sequence: TGTGCCAGCAGTACCCGGGACAGGGGAGAGACCCAGTACTTC. Its translation: CASSTRDRGETQYF.

This chain connects TRBV18 to TRBJ1-2, with 12 nucleotides matching TRBD1. Germline V lookup: CDR1 KGHSH, CDR2 LQKENI. With V trimmed by 6 bases and J by 7 bases, 12 bases remained unmatched. This CDR3 has 16 residues. Written as DNA, the CDR3 is TGTGCCAGCTCTCTTTCGTGGGGACAGGGGGCACCTGGCTACACCTTC. This codes for CASSLSWGQGAPGYTF.

This rearrangement joins TRBV18 to TRBJ1-3; D is uncertain. V gave up 3 bases and J gave up 0 bases, with 15 bases separating them. CDR3 length: 17 residues. Per germline, CDR1 KGHSH and CDR2 LQKENI. CDR3 loop: CASSPIRTESSGNTIYF. The DNA for the CDR3 is TGTGCCAGCTCACCGATTCGGACGGAGAGCTCTGGAAACACCATATATTTT.